Below, 4 T cell receptor beta chains from the same sample are listed, as sequenced in a study of vaccination and CD4 T cells after COVID-19. Their recognized antigens are unknown. Noted treatment: roughly ten-day PBMC culture with coronavirus spike peptide pools or control peptides (ViraFEST assay). Cultured CD4+ T cell DNA was sequenced using the Oncomine TCR Beta short-read assay. TCRdb analysed the PCR reads with MiXCR anew, one entry per CDR3 protein. This repertoire shows 25,000 or so distinct CDR3 sequences, 58% found once; its top ten account for about 3%. Sequencing was done on a sample of CD4+ T cells from blood, cultured in vitro. All receptors derive from a human donor who had recovered from COVID-19.

This clonotype was detected a few times. The chain is built from TRBV15 and TRBJ2-3; 7 positions agree with TRBD1. V was clipped by 0 bases and J by 1 base; unmatched bases: 4. Germline CDR1 is LNHNV and CDR2 is YYDKDF (reference sequence). CDR3 size: 16 residues. The CDR3 DNA sequence: TGTGCCACCAGCAGAGACGACAGGGTTGGCACAGATACGCAGTATTTT. This gives the protein CATSRDDRVGTDTQYF.

The chain links TRBV6-1 to TRBJ1-2; D remains ambiguous. V lost 2 bases to trimming and J lost 8 bases, with 12 bases between them. The germline V gene has CDR1 MNHNS and CDR2 SASEGT. There are 13 residues in the CDR3. The CDR3 region is CASSERRVGGYTF. The DNA of the CDR3 is TGTGCCAGCAGTGAAAGGAGGGTCGGCGGCTACACCTTC.

The chain links TRBV9 to TRBJ1-2; D uncertain. V lost 1 base and J 3 bases, leaving 10 bases between the germline ends. CDR3 length equals 14 residues. In germline, CDR1 is SGDLS, CDR2 YYNGEE. CDR3 loop: CASSVNGNDYGYTF. The DNA for the CDR3 is TGTGCCAGCAGCGTAAACGGAAATGACTATGGCTACACCTTC.

The chain recombines TRBV19 with TRBJ2-3; 9 bases fit TRBD1. This CDR3 has 15 amino acids. With 5 bases clipped from V and 2 bases from J, the junction kept 5 bases outside the gene matches. CDR1 and CDR2 (germline): LNHDA, SQIVND (reference sequence). This CDR3 reads CASSGGQGTTDTQYF. For the CDR3, the DNA is TGTGCCAGTAGTGGGGGACAGGGAACCACAGATACGCAGTATTTT.